This TCR beta chain was captured in a study of shared clonotypes between healthy human individuals. Broader study findings: Unshared clonotypes carried lower generation probabilities than those common to all four donors.

Concerning this clone itself: The antigen is unknown.

Trimming cost V 8 bases and J 3 bases; bases outside gene matches: 12. Germline V gene lookup returns CDR1 MNHEY and CDR2 SVGAGI. This CDR3 has 15 residues. The genomic DNA of each subset was split evenly across several immunoSEQ plates. Using immunoSEQ multiplex PCR, the repertoire was profiled, and TCRdb retains in-frame clones only, with some absent. The repertoire holds over a million clones, with roughly 96% as singletons. The gene calls are TRBV6-5 and TRBJ1-2, with TRBD1 matching 7 bases. The sequencing sample was made of naive CD4+ T cells sorted from blood. Documented subset: CD45RA+ positively selected. This TCR was recovered from a man aged 25 to 45 in good health. The CDR3 DNA reads TGTGCCAGCCAAAATACAGGGGAGCAGGACTATGGCTACACCTTC. This gives the protein CASQNTGEQDYGYTF.